The 8 T cell receptor beta chains below come from one sample, sequenced in a study of technical replicates of blood from a few donors. Sequencing was performed with immunoSEQ multiplex PCR; in TCRdb, only in-frame clones are kept and a portion is missing. This sample has about 79,000 clones; around 92% occur once, and the top ten carry approximately 0.4%. Sequencing was carried out using T cells isolated from PBMCs. These receptors were obtained from a human donor in good health. Some clones in this sample may be carry-over from other donors' samples.

This sequence joins TRBV7-9 and TRBJ1-2; 7 nucleotides align to TRBD1. This CDR3 has 16 amino acids. CDR1 and CDR2 from the germline V gene are SEHNR and FQNEAQ (reference sequence). With 1 base clipped from V and 0 bases from J, the junction kept 5 bases outside the gene matches. In nucleotides, the CDR3 is TGTGCCAGCAGCTTAGGAGACAGGGAAGCTAACTATGGCTACACCTTC. Translating gives CASSLGDREANYGYTF.

V and J are TRBV29-1 and TRBJ2-1; TRBD1 aligns across 8 bases. The germline gives CDR1 SQVTM, CDR2 ANQGSEA. The CDR3 runs 14 residues. The J segment lost 7 bases and the V segment lost 5 bases, leaving 10 bases of the junction unmatched. The CDR3 DNA is TGCAGCGTTACACAGGGGGAAGTTCGAAATGAGCAGTTCTTC. Translating it yields CSVTQGEVRNEQFF.

V gene TRBV18 combines with J gene TRBJ1-5; 7 bases map to TRBD1. Germline V lookup: CDR1 KGHSH, CDR2 LQKENI. This CDR3 is 14 amino acids long. Trimming at V came to 3 bases and at J to 4 bases, leaving 3 bases not matched to a gene. In nucleotides, the CDR3 is TGTGCCAGCTCACCGACAGGGCATAATCAGCCCCAGCATTTT. Translating it yields CASSPTGHNQPQHF.

The rearrangement joins TRBV7-3 to TRBJ1-1; tentatively, D is TRBD1 (6 bases). This CDR3 spans 14 amino acids. CDR1 and CDR2 from the germline V gene are SGHTA and FQGTGA. With 3 bases removed from V and 0 bases from J, the gap between germline ends came to 8 bases. CDR3 in DNA: TGTGCCAGCAGCTTGAACAGGGTGAACACTGAAGCTTTCTTT. The encoded protein is CASSLNRVNTEAFF.

The rearrangement uses TRBV4-2 and TRBJ2-1; TRBD2 agrees at 10 bases. V was clipped by 0 bases and J by 8 bases; unmatched bases: 10. Germline values: CDR1 LGHNA, CDR2 YNFKEQ. The CDR3 loop spans 17 amino acids. The CDR3 here is CASSQDLMSGRAHEQFF. The DNA for the CDR3 is TGTGCCAGCAGCCAAGATTTAATGAGCGGGAGGGCCCATGAGCAGTTCTTC.

The chain uses TRBV27 and TRBJ2-1; 13 bases align to TRBD2. From germline, CDR1 is MNHEY and CDR2 SMNVEV (reference sequence). The CDR3 totals 19 residues. V lost 2 bases, J lost 0 bases, and 7 bases stayed unmatched. The CDR3 bases are TGTGCCAGCAGTTTAAGAGGGACTAGCGGGATTATCTCCTACAATGAGCAGTTCTTC. It is translated as CASSLRGTSGIISYNEQFF.

This chain joins TRBV7-2 and TRBJ2-7; 7 positions agree with TRBD1. CDR1 and CDR2 (germline): SGHTA, FQGNSA. V was clipped by 5 bases and J by 5 bases; unmatched bases: 12. This CDR3 comprises 15 residues. This CDR3 is CASSPLGDRVDEQYF. CDR3 in DNA: TGTGCCAGCAGCCCACTAGGTGACAGGGTGGACGAGCAGTACTTC.

V gene TRBV13 combines with J gene TRBJ2-1; 7 bases fit TRBD2. J was trimmed by 9 bases and V by 4 bases; bases with no gene match: 15. Germline-derived CDR1 and CDR2 are PRHDT and FYEKMQ (reference sequence). CDR3 length: 16 amino acids. The CDR3 DNA sequence: TGTGCCAGCAGCTCTTCTCCGAACGGGAGGTGGTCTGAGCAGTTCTTC. Amino acids: CASSSSPNGRWSEQFF.